The clone carrying this TCR beta chain was observed a single time. Its antigen is unknown. Healthy donors had no documented immune events, such as infections, while sampled. The sample belongs to a study of identifying expanded T cells in peripheral blood. Germline CDR1 and CDR2: SNHLY and FYNNEI. The CDR3 loop spans 14 amino acids. V dropped 1 base and J dropped 5 bases, with 11 bases sitting between them. Study-wide points: Variance in clone template counts between approximately two-week samples significantly increased with total template count across all healthy donors. Differentially abundant clones: 1 to 1.5 between replicates, just under 17 at approximately two weeks, less than 20 at four.

Using immunoSEQ multiplex PCR, the repertoire was profiled, and TCRdb retains in-frame clones only, with some absent. This sample has about 110,000 clones, with 88% found just once. The chain is built from TRBV2 and TRBJ2-5; D could derive from TRBD1 or TRBD2 (5 bases each). Sequenced input: blood. The source is a person aged 18 to 70 in good health. The CDR3 DNA is TGTGCCAGCAGTGAAGACCGGGACGGGGAGACCCAGTACTTC. Its protein is CASSEDRDGETQYF. Combining the CDR3 with reference TRBV2 and TRBJ2-5 gives the whole variable domain EPEVTQTPSHQVTQMGQEVILRCVPISNHLYFYWYRQILGQKVEFLVSFYNNEISEKSEIFDDQFSVERPDGSNFTLKIRSTKLEDSAMYFCASSEDRDGETQYFGPGTRLLVL.